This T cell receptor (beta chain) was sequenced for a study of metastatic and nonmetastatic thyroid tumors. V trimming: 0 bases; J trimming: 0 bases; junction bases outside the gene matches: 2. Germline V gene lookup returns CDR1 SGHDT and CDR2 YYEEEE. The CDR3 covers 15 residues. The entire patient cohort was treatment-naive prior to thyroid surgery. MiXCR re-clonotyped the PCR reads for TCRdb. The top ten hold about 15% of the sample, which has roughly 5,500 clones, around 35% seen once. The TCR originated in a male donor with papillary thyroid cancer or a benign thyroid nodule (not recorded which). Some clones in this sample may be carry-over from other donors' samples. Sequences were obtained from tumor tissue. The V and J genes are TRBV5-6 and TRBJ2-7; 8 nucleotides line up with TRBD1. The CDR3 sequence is CASSLVQGASYEQYF. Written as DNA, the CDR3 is TGTGCCAGCAGCTTGGTGCAGGGGGCCTCCTACGAGCAGTACTTC. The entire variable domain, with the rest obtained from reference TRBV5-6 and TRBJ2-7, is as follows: DAGVTQSPTHLIKTRGQQVTLRCSPKSGHDTVSWYQQALGQGPQFIFQYYEEEERQRGNFPDRFSGHQFPNYSSELNVNALLLGDSALYLCASSLVQGASYEQYFGPGTRLTVT.